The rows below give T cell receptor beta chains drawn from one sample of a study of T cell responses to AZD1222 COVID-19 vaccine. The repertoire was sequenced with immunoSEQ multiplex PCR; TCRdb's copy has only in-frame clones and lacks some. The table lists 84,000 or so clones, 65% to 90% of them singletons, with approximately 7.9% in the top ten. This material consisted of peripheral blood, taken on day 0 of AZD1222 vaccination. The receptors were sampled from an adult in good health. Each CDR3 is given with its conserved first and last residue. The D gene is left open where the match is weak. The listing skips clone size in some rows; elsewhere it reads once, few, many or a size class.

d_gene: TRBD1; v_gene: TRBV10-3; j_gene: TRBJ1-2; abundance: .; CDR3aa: CAISQLAPGQGRYGYTF; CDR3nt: TGTGCCATCAGCCAATTGGCACCGGGACAGGGTCGCTATGGCTACACCTTC
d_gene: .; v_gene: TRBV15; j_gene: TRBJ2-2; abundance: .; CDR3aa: CATSTSLGELFF; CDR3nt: TGTGCCACCTCCACAAGTCTCGGGGAGCTGTTTTTT
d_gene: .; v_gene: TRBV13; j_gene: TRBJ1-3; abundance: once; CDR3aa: CASSVPVERNTIYF; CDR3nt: TGTGCCAGCAGCGTGCCTGTTGAAAGAAACACCATATATTTT
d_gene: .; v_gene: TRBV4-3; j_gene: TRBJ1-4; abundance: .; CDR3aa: CASSQETRGVKLFF; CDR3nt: TGCGCCAGCAGCCAAGAAACCAGGGGCGTAAAACTGTTTTTT
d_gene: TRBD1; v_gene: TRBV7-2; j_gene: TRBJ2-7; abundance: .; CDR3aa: CASSYAPGGGREQYF; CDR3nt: TGTGCCAGCAGCTACGCCCCAGGGGGCGGTAGGGAGCAGTACTTC
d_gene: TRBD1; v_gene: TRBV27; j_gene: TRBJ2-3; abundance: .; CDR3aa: CAARDRGRDTQYF; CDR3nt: TGTGCCGCCCGGGACAGGGGGCGTGATACGCAGTATTTT
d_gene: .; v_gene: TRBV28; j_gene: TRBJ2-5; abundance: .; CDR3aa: CASSLGGGSGSTQYF; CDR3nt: TGTGCCAGCAGTTTAGGCGGGGGCTCAGGATCGACCCAGTACTTC
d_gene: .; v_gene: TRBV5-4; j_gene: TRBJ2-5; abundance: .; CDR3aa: CASSSPGQETQYF; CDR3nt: TGTGCCAGCAGCTCCCCTGGGCAAGAGACCCAGTACTTC
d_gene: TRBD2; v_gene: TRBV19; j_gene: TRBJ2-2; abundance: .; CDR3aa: CASSISASGRAPNTGELFF; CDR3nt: TGTGCCAGTAGTATCTCTGCTAGCGGGAGGGCCCCGAACACCGGGGAGCTGTTTTTT
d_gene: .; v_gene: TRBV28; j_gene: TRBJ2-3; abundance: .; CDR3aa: CASVEGARTDTQYF; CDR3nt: TGTGCCAGCGTTGAAGGAGCGAGGACAGATACGCAGTATTTT
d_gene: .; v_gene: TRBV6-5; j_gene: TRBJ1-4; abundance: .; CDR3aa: CASSYLGGKEKLFF; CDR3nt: TGTGCCAGCAGTTACTTGGGGGGGAAAGAAAAACTGTTTTTT
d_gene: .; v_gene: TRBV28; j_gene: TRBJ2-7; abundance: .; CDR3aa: CASSPTGEAYEQYF; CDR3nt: TGTGCCAGCAGTCCGACGGGGGAGGCCTACGAGCAGTACTTC
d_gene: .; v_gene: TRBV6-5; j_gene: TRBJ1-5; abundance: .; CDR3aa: CASGDRYNQPQHF; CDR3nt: TGTGCCAGCGGGGACCGCTACAATCAGCCCCAGCATTTT
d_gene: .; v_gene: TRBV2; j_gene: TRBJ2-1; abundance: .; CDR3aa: CASSRTDSYNEQFF; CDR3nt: TGTGCCAGCAGTAGGACAGATTCCTACAATGAGCAGTTCTTC
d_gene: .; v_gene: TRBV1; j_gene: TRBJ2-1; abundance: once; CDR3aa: CTSSQGGQGSIYNEQFF; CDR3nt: TGCACCAGCAGCCAAGGGGGACAGGGGTCGATCTACAATGAGCAGTTCTTC
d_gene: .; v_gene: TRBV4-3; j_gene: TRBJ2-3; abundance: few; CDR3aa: CASSQDRSGLGGSTDTQYF; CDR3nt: TGCGCCAGCAGCCAAGATCGGAGTGGGTTGGGGGGAAGCACAGATACGCAGTATTTT
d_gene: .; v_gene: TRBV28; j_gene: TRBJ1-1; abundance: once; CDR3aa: CASSSPITGERKKNTEAFF; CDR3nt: TGTGCCAGCAGCAGCCCAATAACGGGGGAGAGAAAAAAGAACACTGAAGCTTTCTTT
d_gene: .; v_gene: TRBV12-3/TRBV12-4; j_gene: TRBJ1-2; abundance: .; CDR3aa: CASSPQVNYGYTF; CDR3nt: TGTGCCAGCAGCCCACAAGTAAACTATGGCTACACCTTC
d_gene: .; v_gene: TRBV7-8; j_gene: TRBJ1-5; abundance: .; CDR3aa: CASSLEGRGQPQHF; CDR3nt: TGTGCCAGCAGCTTAGAGGGGAGAGGTCAGCCCCAGCATTTT
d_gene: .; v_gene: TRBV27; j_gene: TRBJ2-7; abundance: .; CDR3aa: CASSSPGRYEQYF; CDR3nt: TGTGCCAGCAGTTCCCCTGGACGCTACGAGCAGTACTTC
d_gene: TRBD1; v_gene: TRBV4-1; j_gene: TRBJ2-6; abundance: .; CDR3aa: CASSQTPGGAGANVLTF; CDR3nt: TGCGCCAGCAGCCAAACTCCAGGGGGAGCTGGGGCCAACGTCCTGACTTTC
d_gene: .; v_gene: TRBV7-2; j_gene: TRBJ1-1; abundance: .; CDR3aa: CASSLAQRNTEAFF; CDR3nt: TGTGCCAGCAGCTTAGCCCAGAGAAACACTGAAGCTTTCTTT
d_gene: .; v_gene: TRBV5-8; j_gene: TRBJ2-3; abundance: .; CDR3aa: CASSLRTAPVGDTQYF; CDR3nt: TGTGCCAGCAGCTTGCGGACAGCCCCAGTAGGAGATACGCAGTATTTT
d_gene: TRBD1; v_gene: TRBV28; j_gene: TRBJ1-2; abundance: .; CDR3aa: CASRTTGRGGGYTF; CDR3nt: TGTGCCAGCAGGACGACAGGGAGGGGTGGTGGCTACACCTTC
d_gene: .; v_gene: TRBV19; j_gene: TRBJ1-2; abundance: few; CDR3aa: CASSFTATEGYGYTF; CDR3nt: TGTGCCAGTAGTTTTACCGCTACAGAGGGCTATGGCTACACCTTC
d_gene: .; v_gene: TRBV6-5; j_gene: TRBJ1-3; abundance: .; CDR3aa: CASSYSQSFSGNTIYF; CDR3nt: TGTGCCAGCAGTTACTCGCAGAGCTTCTCTGGAAACACCATATATTTT
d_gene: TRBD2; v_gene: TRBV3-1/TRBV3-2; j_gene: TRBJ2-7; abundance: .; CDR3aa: CASRPLAGDEQYF; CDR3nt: TGTGCCAGCAGGCCACTAGCGGGAGACGAGCAGTACTTC
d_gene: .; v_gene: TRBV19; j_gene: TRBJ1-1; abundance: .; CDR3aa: CASSIVSVNTEAFF; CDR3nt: TGTGCCAGTAGTATTGTGAGCGTGAACACTGAAGCTTTCTTT
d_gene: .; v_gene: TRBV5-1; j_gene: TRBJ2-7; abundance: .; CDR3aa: CASSMIARPYEQYF; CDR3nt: TGCGCCAGCAGTATGATAGCGAGGCCCTACGAGCAGTACTTC
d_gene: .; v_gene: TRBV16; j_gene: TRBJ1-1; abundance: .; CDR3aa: CASSQSTGTEAFF; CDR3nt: TGTGCCAGCAGCCAATCGACTGGTACTGAAGCTTTCTTT
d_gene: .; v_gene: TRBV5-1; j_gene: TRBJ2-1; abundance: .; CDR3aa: CASSFGGGGPYNEQFF; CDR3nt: TGCGCCAGCAGCTTCGGAGGTGGGGGGCCTTACAATGAGCAGTTCTTC
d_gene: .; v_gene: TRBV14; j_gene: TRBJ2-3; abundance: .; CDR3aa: CASSQGLGDTQYF; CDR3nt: TGTGCCAGCAGCCAAGGGTTGGGAGATACGCAGTATTTT
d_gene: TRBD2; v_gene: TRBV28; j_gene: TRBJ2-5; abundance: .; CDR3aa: CASSPTGLAGGETQYF; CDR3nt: TGTGCCAGCAGCCCAACCGGACTAGCGGGAGGGGAGACCCAGTACTTC
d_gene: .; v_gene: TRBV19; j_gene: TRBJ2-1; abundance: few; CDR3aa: CASSIGGGLDNEQFF; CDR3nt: TGTGCCAGTAGTATAGGGGGGGGCCTGGACAATGAGCAGTTCTTC
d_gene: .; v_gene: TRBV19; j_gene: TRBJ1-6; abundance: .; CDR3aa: CASSPGVLNSPLHF; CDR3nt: TGTGCCAGTAGTCCGGGGGTTCTAAATTCACCCCTCCACTTT
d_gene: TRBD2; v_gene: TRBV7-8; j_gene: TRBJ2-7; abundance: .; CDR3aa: CASSRRLAGPYEQYF; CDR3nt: TGTGCCAGCAGCCGTCGACTAGCGGGGCCCTACGAGCAGTACTTC
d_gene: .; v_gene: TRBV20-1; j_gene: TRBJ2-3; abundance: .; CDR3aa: CSASPGTTTDTQYF; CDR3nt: TGCAGTGCTAGTCCCGGGACAACTACAGATACGCAGTATTTT
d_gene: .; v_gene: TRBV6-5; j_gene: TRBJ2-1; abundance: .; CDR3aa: CASSYSPQTEQFF; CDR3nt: TGTGCCAGCAGTTACTCCCCACAAACTGAGCAGTTCTTC
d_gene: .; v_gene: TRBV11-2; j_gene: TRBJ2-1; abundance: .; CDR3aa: CASSLFGGGGRNEQFF; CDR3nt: TGTGCCAGCAGCTTATTTGGGGGGGGCGGCAGGAATGAGCAGTTCTTC
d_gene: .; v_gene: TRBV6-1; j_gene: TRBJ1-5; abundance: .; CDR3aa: CASSEFINQPQHF; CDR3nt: TGTGCCAGCAGTGAGTTTATAAATCAGCCCCAGCATTTT
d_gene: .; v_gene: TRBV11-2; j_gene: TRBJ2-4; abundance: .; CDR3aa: CASSPRGTAKNIQYF; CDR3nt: TGTGCCAGCAGCCCCCGGGGGACAGCCAAAAACATTCAGTACTTC
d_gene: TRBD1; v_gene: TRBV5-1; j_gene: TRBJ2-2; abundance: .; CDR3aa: CASALNRQGARTGELFF; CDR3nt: TGCGCCAGCGCTTTAAATCGACAGGGGGCGCGCACCGGGGAGCTGTTTTTT
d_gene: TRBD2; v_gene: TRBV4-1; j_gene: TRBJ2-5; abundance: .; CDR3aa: CASSSYLAGGETQYF; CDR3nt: TGCGCCAGCAGCTCTTACTTAGCGGGAGGAGAGACCCAGTACTTC
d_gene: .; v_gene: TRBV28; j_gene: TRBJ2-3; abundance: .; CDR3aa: CASSLFGDTQYF; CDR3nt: TGTGCCAGCAGTTTATTCGGGGATACGCAGTATTTT
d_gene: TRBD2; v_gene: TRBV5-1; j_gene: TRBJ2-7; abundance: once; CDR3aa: CASSLVGAGGQHEQYF; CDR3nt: TGCGCCAGCAGCTTGGTCGGGGCGGGAGGACAACACGAGCAGTACTTC
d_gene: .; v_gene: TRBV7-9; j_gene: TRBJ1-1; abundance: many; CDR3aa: CASSPPMGNTEAFF; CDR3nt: TGTGCCAGCAGCCCCCCAATGGGAAACACTGAAGCTTTCTTT
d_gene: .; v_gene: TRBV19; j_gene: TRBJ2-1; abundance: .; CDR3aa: CASSIGRQVGNEQFF; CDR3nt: TGTGCCAGTAGTATAGGGCGACAGGTCGGCAATGAGCAGTTCTTC
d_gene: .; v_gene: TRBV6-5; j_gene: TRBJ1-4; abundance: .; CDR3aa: CASSKDSSNEKLFF; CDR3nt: TGTGCCAGCAGCAAGGACAGTTCCAATGAAAAACTGTTTTTT
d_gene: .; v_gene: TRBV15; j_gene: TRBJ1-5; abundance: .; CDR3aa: CATSGREVESNQPQHF; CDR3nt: TGTGCCACCAGCGGTCGGGAGGTGGAATCCAATCAGCCCCAGCATTTT
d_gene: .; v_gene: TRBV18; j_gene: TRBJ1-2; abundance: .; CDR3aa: CASSPGVGYGYTF; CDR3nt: TGTGCCAGCTCACCAGGGGTCGGCTATGGCTACACCTTC
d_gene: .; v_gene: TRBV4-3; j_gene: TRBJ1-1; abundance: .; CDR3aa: CASSPATGAATEAFF; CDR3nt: TGCGCCAGCAGCCCAGCAACTGGGGCAGCAACTGAAGCTTTCTTT
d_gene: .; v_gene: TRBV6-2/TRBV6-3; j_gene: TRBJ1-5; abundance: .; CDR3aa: CASSMGRTNQPQHF; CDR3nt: TGTGCCAGCAGTATGGGCCGGACGAATCAGCCCCAGCATTTT
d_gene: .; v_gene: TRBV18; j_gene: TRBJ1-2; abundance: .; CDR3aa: CASSPGRDYGYTF; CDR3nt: TGTGCCAGCTCACCAGGCAGAGACTATGGCTACACCTTC
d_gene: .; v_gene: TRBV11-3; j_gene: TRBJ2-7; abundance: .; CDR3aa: CASSLGDTSYEQYF; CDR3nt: TGTGCCAGCAGCTTAGGGGACACCTCCTACGAGCAGTACTTC